This T cell receptor (beta chain) was captured by sequencing in a study of Graves' ophthalmopathy and Graves' hyperthyroidism. Trimming left V 6 bases short and J 3 bases short, with 11 bases between. This CDR3 is built from 13 residues. Germline V gene sequence: CDR1 MNHEY, CDR2 SVGAGI. General observations from the study: Discriminating ophthalmopathy from stable hyperthyroidism, a 13-signature model attained a sensitivity of 85% to 90% and a specificity of roughly 81%. Thyroid clonotypes that were expanded above 0.001 frequency mostly also appeared in blood. The model predicted progression of ophthalmopathy with a sensitivity of roughly 71%, and its specificity was about 76%.

The sequenced template was RNA, covering the TCR beta CDR3 region. RT-PCR was first run with HTBI primers, then multiplex PCR in a second round. In TCRdb, the multiplex PCR reads were re-called with MiXCR into one record per CDR3 protein. The sample includes roughly 1.1 million distinct CDR3 sequences, 35% to 40% of them seen just once. This clonotype was detected ten times or more. The antigen is undetermined. Pregnant or lactating patients and those with other autoimmune diseases or uncontrolled infections were excluded. The receptor's source is an adult man with Graves' hyperthyroidism. The sequenced sample consisted of peripheral blood or thyroid tissue (not recorded which). This sequence joins TRBV6-5 and TRBJ1-2, with a tentative D call TRBD1 (6 bases). The CDR3 sequence is CASSRDTDYGYTF. The CDR3 DNA is TGTGCCAGCAGCAGGGACACTGACTATGGCTACACCTTC.